This TCR beta chain was captured in a study of blood T cell repertoires in COVID-19. In the study overall: The United States, Italy and Spain were the sources of the acute and convalescent COVID-19 samples. PBMCs, B-cell-depleted T cells, or T cells provided the cDNA or gDNA that made up the material.

Per the original data handling: The assay estimated nucleated cells by amplifying reference gene primers. Data came from immunoSEQ multiplex PCR; TCRdb stores just in-frame clones and leaves some out. The DNA was the basis for D and trimming; V, J and clone size are from that table. Of approximately 93,000 clones in the sample, 86% are singletons; the top ten hold roughly 30%. Germline trimming cut 3 bases from V and 4 bases from J; bases unmatched to any gene: 4. CDR3 size: 15 residues. Germline CDR1 reads SGHDN; CDR2 reads FVKESK. This receptor was taken from a man aged 50 to 60 with active or convalescent COVID-19. The chain couples TRBV14 to TRBJ1-3; 9 bases align to TRBD1. The source material was peripheral blood. This chain's CDR3 is CASSQRTGVGNTIYF. The CDR3 DNA is TGTGCCAGCAGCCAGCGGACAGGGGTCGGAAACACCATATATTTT. Combining the CDR3 with reference TRBV14 and TRBJ1-3 gives the whole variable domain EAGVTQFPSHSVIEKGQTVTLRCDPISGHDNLYWYRRVMGKEIKFLLHFVKESKQDESGMPNNRFLAERTGGTYSTLKVQPAELEDSGVYFCASSQRTGVGNTIYFGEGSWLTVV.